Shown below are 6 T cell receptor beta chains from a single sample sequenced in a study of T cell clonality in common variable immunodeficiency (dated by TCRdb to between 2014 and 2017). The library relied on the immunoSEQ multiplex PCR assay. Here the immuneACCESS table is served through TCRdb, limited to in-frame sequences with V and J called. Missing clones are a known gap in these copies; in checked studies unresolved V genes cover under half, and the rest lacks a known reason. The sample has over 45,000 clones on record, with no singletons. Around 1.8% of the sample lies in the top ten. Sequencing was performed on peripheral blood mononuclear cells. These receptors were obtained from a person between 18 and 75 years old in good health.

This clone showed up many times. The CDR3 end falls 3 residues outside the read, so it is completed with the germline J gene. Other DNA sequences in the sample encode the same CDR3. This rearrangement joins TRBV18 to TRBJ1-2, with TRBD1 as a possible D gene (6 bases). The CDR3 consists of 14 residues. Looked up from germline, CDR1 is KGHSH and CDR2 is LQKENI. Trimming pared 0 bases from V and 4 bases from J, leaving 9 bases between. The part of the CDR3 DNA that was read is TGTGCCAGCTCACCACCTCTGGACAGCTATGGC. Its protein is CASSPPLDSYG. The whole CDR3 sequence is CASSPPLDSYGYTF. Full variable domain (remainder filled in from reference TRBV18 and TRBJ1-2): NAGVMQNPRHLVRRRGQEARLRCSPMKGHSHVYWYRQLPEEGLKFMVYLQKENIIDESGMPKERFSAEFPKEGPSILRIQQVVRGDSAAYFCASSPPLDSYGYTFGSGTRLTVV.

There are many counts of this clone. The missing CDR3 end, 3 residues past where the read stops, is filled in from the germline J gene. The rearrangement joins TRBV18 to TRBJ1-5, with D perhaps TRBD1 (6 bases). This CDR3 has 14 residues. Germline V CDR1 and CDR2: KGHSH, LQKENI. The V and J ends lost 3 bases and 2 bases respectively, with 8 bases between them. This chain's CDR3 is CASSPRQGNQPQHF. The covered CDR3 bases are TGTGCCAGCTCACCGCGACAGGGCAATCAGCCC.

This clone was counted at least ten times. With the read ending 3 residues before the CDR3 end, the germline J gene is used to fill in that end. The rearrangement joins TRBV2 to TRBJ2-2, with 7 bases matching TRBD1. Germline assignment: CDR1 SNHLY and CDR2 FYNNEI. V lost 6 bases and J lost 3; bases outside the gene matches: 10. CDR3 length equals 16 residues. The sequenced CDR3 bases are TGTGCCAGCAGCCTACTGGGACAGACATACACCGGGGAG. It translates to CASSLLGQTYTGE. The entire CDR3 is CASSLLGQTYTGELFF.

This clone was counted at least ten times. Read data end 3 residues before the CDR3 end; the end is taken from the germline J gene. This sequence joins TRBV30 and TRBJ1-2; D is undetermined. The V end was cut by 2 bases, the J end by 7 bases, with 11 bases between. Germline loops: CDR1 GTSNPN, CDR2 SVGIG (reference sequence). The CDR3 has 12 amino acids. Incomplete CDR3 DNA: TGTGCCTGGAGTCTCCAGACGGGTGGC. It codes for CAWSLQTGG. The entire CDR3 sequence reads CAWSLQTGGYTF.

This clone was seen at least ten times. The part of the CDR3 DNA that was read is TGCAGTGCTAGTGCGGGGGGTAGCACAGATACG. It specifies CSASAGGSTDT. From start to end, the CDR3 is CSASAGGSTDTQYF. The chain combines TRBV20-1 with TRBJ2-3; 8 nucleotides match TRBD2. The read finishes 3 residues shy of the CDR3 end, and the germline J gene is used to complete it. Germline CDR1 DFQATT, CDR2 SNEGSKA (reference sequence). CDR3 length: 14 residues. With 3 bases clipped from V and 0 bases from J, the junction kept 2 bases outside the gene matches.

As concerns this clone: Read coverage stops 3 residues before the CDR3 terminus; the germline J gene supplies the remainder. The J gene is TRBJ2-2, the V gene TRBV5-1; D is unresolved. The germline CDR1 and CDR2 sequences are SGHRS and YFSETQ. The CDR3 runs 15 residues. Here the CDR3 reads CASSLGSPTNEKLFF. The CDR3 bases that were read are TGCGCCAGCAGCTTGGGCAGCCCAACTAATGAAAAG.